This T cell receptor (beta chain) was obtained from a study of a mutant IDH1 vaccine in newly diagnosed glioma (dated by TCRdb to the early 2020s). Turning to the overall study: Across visits V03 through V10, patients got a total of eight vaccinations, given in weeks 1, 3, 5, 7, 11, 15, 19 and 23. In the chemotherapy-containing groups, vaccination started alongside temozolomide cycles, whereas in patients who had radiotherapy alone it started 4-6 weeks after radiotherapy. Of the approximately 35 treated patients, about 62% were male and 37.5% were female, and a mean age of around 40 years was recorded. Before enrollment, patients had received standard therapy of radiotherapy alone, temozolomide alone, or radiochemotherapy with temozolomide; most received the combination. Peripheral blood samples were drawn at six visits, namely V03 (baseline), V05, V07, V10, V12 and V13. For exploratory analyses, about two dozen treated patients had longitudinal TCRB deep sequencing done wherever samples were available.

Libraries were prepared through the immunoSEQ multiplex PCR assay. Following the manufacturer's protocol, the hsTCRB Kit was used to amplify rearranged TCR beta chain sequences. An Illumina MiSeq was used to sequence the TCRB libraries. Turning to the authors' computational methods: Demultiplexing, trimming and gene mapping were performed with the kit vendor's proprietary platform. Not all clones reach the TCRdb copy of this immuneACCESS table, which keeps in-frame sequences only. Checked studies attribute under half of the gap to unresolved V genes and leave the rest unexplained. V and J calls and clone size come straight from that table; D and trimming were deduced from the DNA. For this sample the table gives about 65,000 clones, of which more than 75% were detected only once. About 4.1% of the sample belongs to the ten largest clones. According to the germline V gene, CDR1 reads MGHRA and CDR2 reads YSYEKL. The CDR3 contains 15 residues, cysteine and phenylalanine counted. Only the CDR3 region is kept as DNA, spanning 45 bases read in frame from base 1. V has 4 bases trimmed and J has 2 bases trimmed; junction bases matching no gene number 7.

Note on this clone: No cognate antigen has been identified for it. The input lacks base qualities; no much larger clone sits a single base away.

Results and caveats for the whole study, not just this receptor: Availability determined which PBMC samples were chosen for TCRB deep sequencing. Vaccine-induced immune responses across multiple MHC alleles were detected in 85% to 95% of patients. The authors stated that sample limitations prevented analyses of patient blood samples from being reproduced. No apparent relationship was observed between pseudoprogression and alterations in the top peripheral T cell clonotypes detected by TCRB sequencing.

Sample time point, as interpreted from the label and publication: week 23, last vaccination. Each vaccine dose was 300 ug of a 20-mer mutant IDH1 peptide in Montanide, given subcutaneously with topical imiquimod. The donors had newly diagnosed IDH1-mutant astrocytomas of WHO grade 3 or 4 that showed loss of nuclear ATRX. The samples were drawn from NOA16, a multicentre, single-arm, open-label phase I trial in Germany that tested a mutant IDH1 peptide vaccine in humans for the first time. Genomic DNA for TCRB sequencing was extracted from EDTA blood using the DNeasy Blood and Tissue Kit. The TCR originated in a young man with glioma. The chain couples TRBV4-1 to TRBJ2-7, and 8 junction bases match TRBD1. The source was PBMCs, collected from a glioma patient whose treatment included an IDH1 peptide vaccine. The encoded CDR3 is CASSLLTGETYEQYF. In nucleotides, the sequence is TGCGCCAGCAGCCTTCTGACAGGGGAAACCTACGAGCAGTACTTC.